Listed below are T cell receptor beta chains from one sample, sequenced in a study of shared clonotypes between healthy human individuals. The method was immunoSEQ multiplex PCR; TCRdb's version includes in-frame clones alone and lacks a portion of them. The table includes millions of clones, about 95% detected once. Sequenced material: naive CD8+ T cells sorted from blood. These receptors were obtained from a man in his late teens or twenties in good health. Both conserved end residues are part of each CDR3. The order of the fields is J gene, clone size, D gene, V gene, CDR3 protein, CDR3 DNA. D genes are given only for firm matches. Only part of the rows carry a size: once, few, many, or a class if the clone is expanded.

j_gene: TRBJ2-7
abundance: .
d_gene: .
v_gene: TRBV10-2
CDR3aa: CASSPDGSYEQYF
CDR3nt: TGCGCCAGCAGCCCGGACGGCTCCTACGAGCAGTACTTC

j_gene: TRBJ1-5
abundance: .
d_gene: .
v_gene: TRBV19
CDR3aa: CASSIGPGSGDQPQHF
CDR3nt: TGTGCCAGTAGTATAGGTCCAGGGTCGGGGGATCAGCCCCAGCATTTT

j_gene: TRBJ2-7
abundance: .
d_gene: .
v_gene: TRBV27
CDR3aa: CASSSRASSSWEQYF
CDR3nt: TGTGCCAGCAGTTCCCGGGCTTCCTCGAGTTGGGAGCAGTACTTC

j_gene: TRBJ2-1
abundance: .
d_gene: TRBD2
v_gene: TRBV9
CDR3aa: CASSVEAGGYNEQFF
CDR3nt: TGTGCCAGCAGCGTAGAAGCGGGAGGTTACAATGAGCAGTTCTTC

j_gene: TRBJ1-2
abundance: .
d_gene: .
v_gene: TRBV21-1
CDR3aa: CASSKPGRDYGYTF
CDR3nt: TGTGCCAGCAGCAAACCCGGTCGGGACTATGGCTACACCTTC

j_gene: TRBJ1-6
abundance: .
d_gene: .
v_gene: TRBV6-5
CDR3aa: CASSDPRRYNSPLHF
CDR3nt: TGTGCCAGCAGCGACCCACGGAGATATAATTCACCCCTCCACTTT

j_gene: TRBJ1-6
abundance: .
d_gene: .
v_gene: TRBV7-9
CDR3aa: CASRKEGPYNSPLHF
CDR3nt: TGTGCCAGCAGAAAAGAGGGACCGTATAATTCACCCCTCCACTTT

j_gene: TRBJ1-1
abundance: once
d_gene: .
v_gene: TRBV7-6
CDR3aa: CASSLAWDTEAFF
CDR3nt: TGTGCCAGCAGCTTAGCCTGGGACACTGAAGCTTTCTTT

j_gene: TRBJ1-2
abundance: .
d_gene: TRBD1
v_gene: TRBV6-5
CDR3aa: CASSSDRGLDYGYTF
CDR3nt: TGTGCCAGCAGTTCCGACAGGGGGCTAGACTATGGCTACACCTTC

j_gene: TRBJ2-2
abundance: .
d_gene: .
v_gene: TRBV6-5
CDR3aa: CASRDFPNTGELFF
CDR3nt: TGTGCCAGCAGGGACTTTCCGAACACCGGGGAGCTGTTTTTT

j_gene: TRBJ2-7
abundance: .
d_gene: TRBD2
v_gene: TRBV6-1
CDR3aa: CASSEPSGATSYEQYF
CDR3nt: TGTGCCAGCAGTGAACCTAGCGGGGCGACTTCCTACGAGCAGTACTTC

j_gene: TRBJ2-1
abundance: .
d_gene: .
v_gene: TRBV13
CDR3aa: CASSLTRANEQFF
CDR3nt: TGTGCCAGCAGCTTAACTCGGGCCAATGAGCAGTTCTTC

j_gene: TRBJ2-7
abundance: .
d_gene: .
v_gene: TRBV5-6
CDR3aa: CASSLWQGGVEQYF
CDR3nt: TGTGCCAGCAGCTTGTGGCAGGGCGGGGTCGAGCAGTACTTC

j_gene: TRBJ1-1
abundance: once
d_gene: .
v_gene: TRBV4-1
CDR3aa: CASSQNREMATEAFF
CDR3nt: TGCGCCAGCAGCCAAAACAGGGAAATGGCCACTGAAGCTTTCTTT

j_gene: TRBJ2-7
abundance: .
d_gene: .
v_gene: TRBV9
CDR3aa: CASSARDLPYEQYF
CDR3nt: TGTGCCAGCAGCGCCCGGGACTTACCCTACGAGCAGTACTTC

j_gene: TRBJ2-3
abundance: .
d_gene: .
v_gene: TRBV4-2
CDR3aa: CASSQDGERLSTDTQYF
CDR3nt: TGTGCCAGCAGCCAAGACGGGGAGCGGCTAAGCACAGATACGCAGTATTTT

j_gene: TRBJ1-3
abundance: .
d_gene: .
v_gene: TRBV5-3
CDR3aa: CARSRDPRRNSGNTIYF
CDR3nt: TGTGCCAGAAGTCGGGACCCCAGGCGAAACTCTGGAAACACCATATATTTT

j_gene: TRBJ1-1
abundance: .
d_gene: .
v_gene: TRBV19
CDR3aa: CASSISGSSTEAFF
CDR3nt: TGTGCCAGTAGTATTTCGGGGTCTAGCACTGAAGCTTTCTTT

j_gene: TRBJ2-7
abundance: .
d_gene: .
v_gene: TRBV6-5
CDR3aa: CASSYSEVFGQYF
CDR3nt: TGTGCCAGCAGTTACTCGGAGGTATTCGGGCAGTACTTC

j_gene: TRBJ2-1
abundance: .
d_gene: .
v_gene: TRBV29-1
CDR3aa: CSVAGTPGSYNEQFF
CDR3nt: TGCAGCGTCGCCGGGACGCCGGGCTCCTACAATGAGCAGTTCTTC

j_gene: TRBJ1-1
abundance: .
d_gene: .
v_gene: TRBV28
CDR3aa: CASSLYGGAEAFF
CDR3nt: TGTGCCAGCAGTTTATATGGGGGGGCTGAAGCTTTCTTT

j_gene: TRBJ2-1
abundance: .
d_gene: TRBD2
v_gene: TRBV7-2
CDR3aa: CASSPYTSGGALSEQFF
CDR3nt: TGTGCCAGCAGCCCATATACTAGCGGGGGGGCATTAAGTGAGCAGTTCTTC

j_gene: TRBJ1-2
abundance: .
d_gene: TRBD1
v_gene: TRBV29-1
CDR3aa: CSVEDPDRGLIDGYTF
CDR3nt: TGCAGCGTTGAAGACCCCGACAGGGGCCTCATCGATGGCTACACCTTC

j_gene: TRBJ2-5
abundance: .
d_gene: .
v_gene: TRBV30
CDR3aa: CAWSATPEVSETQYF
CDR3nt: TGTGCCTGGAGCGCAACCCCCGAGGTCTCAGAGACCCAGTACTTC

j_gene: TRBJ2-1
abundance: .
d_gene: TRBD1
v_gene: TRBV29-1
CDR3aa: CSVTPGTGYNEQFF
CDR3nt: TGCAGCGTTACTCCGGGGACAGGGTACAATGAGCAGTTCTTC

j_gene: TRBJ2-1
abundance: .
d_gene: .
v_gene: TRBV28
CDR3aa: CASSLSWYNEQFF
CDR3nt: TGTGCCAGCAGTTTATCCTGGTACAATGAGCAGTTCTTC

j_gene: TRBJ1-1
abundance: .
d_gene: .
v_gene: TRBV13
CDR3aa: CASSSPTAWVTEAFF
CDR3nt: TGTGCCAGCAGCTCCCCGACTGCTTGGGTGACTGAAGCTTTCTTT

j_gene: TRBJ2-7
abundance: .
d_gene: .
v_gene: TRBV27
CDR3aa: CASKTQDHRSYEQYF
CDR3nt: TGTGCCAGCAAGACCCAAGACCACAGATCCTACGAGCAGTACTTC

j_gene: TRBJ2-1
abundance: .
d_gene: .
v_gene: TRBV6-5
CDR3aa: CARLPRLALWREQFF
CDR3nt: TGTGCCAGGCTCCCGAGGCTGGCCCTTTGGCGTGAGCAGTTCTTC

j_gene: TRBJ2-5
abundance: .
d_gene: .
v_gene: TRBV7-9
CDR3aa: CASSFRVETQYF
CDR3nt: TGTGCCAGCAGCTTCAGGGTAGAGACCCAGTACTTC

j_gene: TRBJ2-7
abundance: .
d_gene: .
v_gene: TRBV9
CDR3aa: CASSVGTGSSYEQYF
CDR3nt: TGTGCCAGCAGCGTCGGGACTGGGAGCTCCTACGAGCAGTACTTC

j_gene: TRBJ1-5
abundance: .
d_gene: .
v_gene: TRBV5-4
CDR3aa: CASSFNGGYSNQPQHF
CDR3nt: TGTGCCAGCAGCTTTAACGGTGGATATAGCAATCAGCCCCAGCATTTT

j_gene: TRBJ1-1
abundance: .
d_gene: .
v_gene: TRBV28
CDR3aa: CASSLRMRTVNTEAFF
CDR3nt: TGTGCCAGCAGTTTACGGATGAGGACAGTGAACACTGAAGCTTTCTTT

j_gene: TRBJ2-7
abundance: .
d_gene: TRBD1
v_gene: TRBV29-1
CDR3aa: CSVQGTENSYEQYF
CDR3nt: TGCAGCGTACAGGGGACAGAGAACTCCTACGAGCAGTACTTC

j_gene: TRBJ2-1
abundance: .
d_gene: .
v_gene: TRBV9
CDR3aa: CASSPPGYNEQFF
CDR3nt: TGTGCCAGCAGCCCCCCGGGTTACAATGAGCAGTTCTTC

j_gene: TRBJ2-1
abundance: .
d_gene: .
v_gene: TRBV19
CDR3aa: CASSIWVTSYNEQFF
CDR3nt: TGTGCCAGTAGTATTTGGGTGACCTCCTACAATGAGCAGTTCTTC

j_gene: TRBJ1-5
abundance: .
d_gene: TRBD1
v_gene: TRBV7-9
CDR3aa: CASSLEQGASYSNQPQHF
CDR3nt: TGTGCCAGCAGCTTAGAACAGGGGGCTTCCTATAGCAATCAGCCCCAGCATTTT

j_gene: TRBJ1-2
abundance: .
d_gene: .
v_gene: TRBV6-5
CDR3aa: CASSYGANTGGYTF
CDR3nt: TGTGCCAGCAGTTATGGGGCGAACACGGGTGGCTACACCTTC

j_gene: TRBJ2-1
abundance: .
d_gene: .
v_gene: TRBV5-6
CDR3aa: CASSIDNEQFF
CDR3nt: TGTGCCAGCAGCATAGACAATGAGCAGTTCTTC

j_gene: TRBJ2-7
abundance: .
d_gene: TRBD1
v_gene: TRBV7-2
CDR3aa: CASSPRGTGNYEQYF
CDR3nt: TGTGCCAGCAGCCCACGCGGGACAGGGAACTACGAGCAGTACTTC

j_gene: TRBJ1-2
abundance: .
d_gene: TRBD1
v_gene: TRBV27
CDR3aa: CASSWTGGYGYTF
CDR3nt: TGTGCCAGCAGCTGGACAGGGGGCTATGGCTACACCTTC

j_gene: TRBJ1-4
abundance: once
d_gene: .
v_gene: TRBV4-3
CDR3aa: CASSQDRADEKLFF
CDR3nt: TGCGCCAGCAGCCAAGATAGGGCAGATGAAAAACTGTTTTTT

j_gene: TRBJ1-1
abundance: .
d_gene: TRBD1
v_gene: TRBV6-5
CDR3aa: CASSGQGMNTEAFF
CDR3nt: TGTGCCAGCAGTGGACAGGGCATGAACACTGAAGCTTTCTTT

j_gene: TRBJ2-7
abundance: .
d_gene: TRBD2
v_gene: TRBV2
CDR3aa: CASNGREGKYF
CDR3nt: TGTGCCAGCAATGGGCGGGAGGGGAAATACTTC

j_gene: TRBJ2-5
abundance: .
d_gene: TRBD2
v_gene: TRBV27
CDR3aa: CASSPSGRDQETQYF
CDR3nt: TGTGCCAGCAGTCCCAGCGGGAGGGACCAAGAGACCCAGTACTTC

j_gene: TRBJ1-4
abundance: .
d_gene: .
v_gene: TRBV15
CDR3aa: CATSPTRDSTNEKLFF
CDR3nt: TGTGCCACCAGTCCTACCAGGGATTCAACTAATGAAAAACTGTTTTTT

j_gene: TRBJ2-7
abundance: few
d_gene: .
v_gene: TRBV7-3
CDR3aa: CASSLGVGYEQYF
CDR3nt: TGTGCCAGCAGCTTAGGGGTGGGTTACGAGCAGTACTTC

j_gene: TRBJ2-7
abundance: .
d_gene: TRBD1
v_gene: TRBV5-6
CDR3aa: CASSAWTGGFSYEQYF
CDR3nt: TGTGCCAGCAGCGCTTGGACAGGTGGATTTTCCTACGAGCAGTACTTC

j_gene: TRBJ2-2
abundance: .
d_gene: TRBD2
v_gene: TRBV5-4
CDR3aa: CASSFLAGVTGELFF
CDR3nt: TGTGCCAGCAGCTTTCTAGCGGGAGTGACCGGGGAGCTGTTTTTT

j_gene: TRBJ2-7
abundance: .
d_gene: TRBD1
v_gene: TRBV27
CDR3aa: CASSLQPDRGFYEQYF
CDR3nt: TGTGCCAGCAGTTTACAACCCGACAGGGGGTTCTACGAGCAGTACTTC

j_gene: TRBJ2-7
abundance: once
d_gene: TRBD2
v_gene: TRBV4-1
CDR3aa: CASSQGIGLAGGQDEQYF
CDR3nt: TGCGCCAGCAGCCAAGGAATAGGCTTAGCGGGGGGGCAGGACGAGCAGTACTTC

j_gene: TRBJ1-1
abundance: .
d_gene: .
v_gene: TRBV4-2
CDR3aa: CASSQVPSTEAFF
CDR3nt: TGTGCCAGCAGCCAAGTCCCCAGCACTGAAGCTTTCTTT

j_gene: TRBJ2-3
abundance: .
d_gene: .
v_gene: TRBV29-1
CDR3aa: CSVEARGDGTDTQYF
CDR3nt: TGCAGCGTTGAAGCAAGGGGGGACGGCACAGATACGCAGTATTTT

j_gene: TRBJ2-7
abundance: once
d_gene: TRBD1
v_gene: TRBV5-4
CDR3aa: CASSLGDRPYEQYF
CDR3nt: TGTGCCAGCAGCTTGGGGGACAGGCCCTACGAGCAGTACTTC

j_gene: TRBJ1-1
abundance: .
d_gene: .
v_gene: TRBV5-6
CDR3aa: CASSPQDTGWNTEAFF
CDR3nt: TGTGCCAGCAGTCCGCAGGACACGGGGTGGAACACTGAAGCTTTCTTT

j_gene: TRBJ1-5
abundance: .
d_gene: .
v_gene: TRBV25-1
CDR3aa: CASMGRQIRGNQPQHF
CDR3nt: TGTGCCAGCATGGGCAGACAAATACGGGGCAATCAGCCCCAGCATTTT

j_gene: TRBJ1-5
abundance: .
d_gene: .
v_gene: TRBV5-8
CDR3aa: CASSLGFSNQPQHF
CDR3nt: TGTGCCAGCAGCTTGGGGTTTAGCAATCAGCCCCAGCATTTT

j_gene: TRBJ2-7
abundance: .
d_gene: .
v_gene: TRBV11-2
CDR3aa: CASSFEQTYEQYF
CDR3nt: TGTGCCAGCAGCTTTGAGCAGACCTACGAGCAGTACTTC

j_gene: TRBJ2-7
abundance: .
d_gene: .
v_gene: TRBV19
CDR3aa: CASSQFQGYEQYF
CDR3nt: TGTGCCAGTAGCCAATTTCAGGGGTACGAGCAGTACTTC